This TCR beta chain was documented in a study of regulatory T cells in long-lasting Graves disease. Germline V CDR1 and CDR2: LNHDA, SQIVND (reference sequence). CDR3 length: 13 residues. V was trimmed by 3 bases and J by 2 bases, leaving 7 bases between them. Time point in this sample: newly diagnosed GD, antithyroid drugs for less than 3 months. RNA isolated from PBMCs was used to make the TCR library. Researchers made TCR beta libraries by using iRepertoire HTBI primers and running Arm-PCR on CDR3 regions. TCRdb re-derived calls from the multiplex PCR reads in MiXCR, one entry per CDR3 protein. The sample contains around 420,000 distinct CDR3 sequences, around 16% of which appear only once.

Sequenced material: peripheral blood mononuclear cells (PBMCs), taken at new diagnosis, from a patient treated with antithyroid drugs. This sequence was found in a female donor with Graves disease. The rearrangement uses TRBV19 and TRBJ1-1; no firm D call. The CDR3: CASSMWSNTEAFF. As DNA, the CDR3 is TGTGCCAGTAGTATGTGGAGCAACACTGAAGCTTTCTTT.